The text below deals with one T cell receptor beta chain. Its antigen is unknown. No much larger clonotype is one base removed from it; base qualities were not supplied. The sample was run on an Illumina HiSeq 1500. TCRdb trimmed the raw reads at Q25, called clones with MiXCR and kept productive beta chains. Rows matching on CDR3 protein sequence are summarized as one entry with the most common DNA and genes. This sample comprises about 230,000 distinct CDR3 sequences, over 20% of them detected only once. Over 15% of the sample is in the top ten clones. From the cysteine up to the phenylalanine, the CDR3 has a length of 14 residues. Here the CDR3 DNA is all that survives: 42 bases in frame from base 1. V loses 4 bases, J loses 3 bases, and the germline ends lie 12 bases apart. Looking up the germline V gene yields CDR1 SNHLY and CDR2 FYNNEI. This entry belongs to a study of T cell repertoires in cytomegalovirus infection (dated by TCRdb to the late 2010s). Study-level background: The HLA type of each donor mattered for the analysis, because public TCR beta signatures pointed to carriage of CMV infection along with the matching HLA type.

Paper-wide results and their limitations: In the ex vivo response, HLA-C-restricted CMV-specific TCR beta clonotypes were dominant, and in two of eight donors the single most frequent clonotype came from this HLA-C-restricted group. In both this cohort and an independent cohort of 352 donors, the cumulative frequency of public TCR beta family members distinguished carriers of CMV infection plus the relevant HLA type.

Sample: CD8+ T cells from PBMCs. The sequence came from a human donor in good health (CMV status not recorded). Some clones in this sample may be carry-over from other donors' samples. The V and J genes are TRBV2 and TRBJ1-1; 5 matching bases give a weak D call of TRBD1. The nucleotides read TGTGCCAGCAGTGGCCGACAGCGCGACACTGAAGCTTTCTTT. It translates as CASSGRQRDTEAFF.